The present entry profiles one TCR beta chain with its context. Primed by a sample-barcoded 5' primer and a J-beta primer mix, a second PCR proceeded for roughly 7 to 12 cycles. One entry per CDR3 protein, called by TCRdb with MiXCR from the 5' RACE reads. The sample yields 800,000 or so distinct CDR3 sequences, approximately 25% seen once. V dropped 7 bases and J dropped 0; count of bases not matched to a gene: 3. Germline CDR1 reads KGHSH; CDR2 reads LQKENI. CDR3 length equals 14 residues. This entry comes from a study of blood T cells in healthy people across ages. The same sample was also used in a study of T cells of mothers and their children.

The rearrangement joins TRBV18 to TRBJ2-1, with 7 bases identical to TRBD2. This receptor was identified in a boy younger than 18 in good health. Input material: blood. The CDR3 region is CASLERDSYNEQFF. CDR3 sequence (DNA): TGTGCCAGCTTGGAGCGGGACTCCTACAATGAGCAGTTCTTC.